The 15 T cell receptor beta chains listed next were all sequenced from one sample in a study of blood T cell repertoires in COVID-19. The repertoire was sequenced with immunoSEQ multiplex PCR; TCRdb's copy has only in-frame clones and lacks some. The sample shows under 300,000 clones, more than 65% of them seen only once. The sequenced sample was PBMCs or T cells enriched from blood (not recorded which). These receptors were taken from a man in his forties or fifties who had recovered from COVID-19.

The chain is built from TRBV27 and TRBJ1-6, with D possibly matching TRBD1 (6 bases). Trimming took 7 bases from V and 2 from J, leaving 12 bases between them. The CDR3 runs 15 residues. CDR1 MNHEY and CDR2 SMNVEV come from the germline V gene (reference sequence). CDR3 sequence reads: CASTRGATYNSPLHF. CDR3 bases: TGTGCCAGCACCCGGGGGGCCACCTATAATTCACCCCTCCACTTT.

The gene calls are TRBV4-1 and TRBJ1-5, with D perhaps TRBD1 (6 bases). Germline-derived CDR1 and CDR2 are MGHRA and YSYEKL. The germline V and J ends were trimmed by 0 bases and 6 bases, with 15 bases remaining between them. The CDR3 loop spans 16 amino acids. The CDR3 nucleotides are TGCGCCAGCAGCCAAGATGTCACAGGGTGGAGTCAGCCCCAGCATTTT. The encoded protein is CASSQDVTGWSQPQHF.

This rearrangement joins TRBV5-1 to TRBJ1-1; D is undetermined. The CDR3 extends over 14 amino acids. V lost 0 bases to trimming and J lost 1 base, with 7 bases between them. Germline lookup yields CDR1 SGHRS and CDR2 YFSETQ. CDR3 in amino acids: CASSLGSGNTEAFF. CDR3 sequence (DNA): TGCGCCAGCAGCTTGGGTTCGGGGAACACTGAAGCTTTCTTT.

This sequence joins TRBV20-1 and TRBJ2-1; no firm D call. The CDR3 sequence is 11 residues long. The germline gives CDR1 DFQATT, CDR2 SNEGSKA (reference sequence). V dropped 0 bases and J dropped 7 bases, with 4 bases sitting between them. The CDR3 sequence is CSARDRNEQFF. In DNA, the CDR3 is TGCAGTGCTAGAGATAGAAATGAGCAGTTCTTC.

The CDR3 sequence: CASSPGLAGGQETQYF. Written as DNA, the CDR3 is TGCGCCAGCAGCCCGGGACTAGCGGGAGGGCAAGAGACCCAGTACTTC. V usage is TRBV4-1 and J usage is TRBJ2-5; TRBD2 matches at 16 bases. The V and J ends lost 4 bases and 2 bases, in that order; junction bases with no gene match: 1. The CDR3 runs to 16 residues. Germline CDR1 MGHRA, CDR2 YSYEKL.

Remarks on this clone: Other DNA sequences in the sample encode the same CDR3. V usage is TRBV18 and J usage is TRBJ1-1; tentatively, D is TRBD1 (5 bases). This CDR3 spans 13 amino acids. Deletions cut 5 bases from V and 2 bases from J, with 9 bases between. CDR1 and CDR2 (germline): KGHSH, LQKENI. This chain's CDR3 is CASSSGVNTEAFF. In nucleotides, the CDR3 is TGTGCCAGCTCATCGGGGGTCAACACTGAAGCTTTCTTT. Drawing the rest from reference TRBV18 and TRBJ1-1, the complete variable domain is NAGVMQNPRHLVRRRGQEARLRCSPMKGHSHVYWYRQLPEEGLKFMVYLQKENIIDESGMPKERFSAEFPKEGPSILRIQQVVRGDSAAYFCASSSGVNTEAFFGQGTRLTVV.

The chain is built from TRBV19 and TRBJ2-7; 10 nucleotides line up with TRBD2. The CDR3 runs 15 residues. CDR1 and CDR2 from the germline V gene are LNHDA and SQIVND (reference sequence). Unmatched junction bases numbered 7, after V lost 5 bases and J lost 3 bases. CDR3 sequence reads: CASSGQLAGIYEQYF. CDR3 DNA: TGTGCCAGTAGTGGCCAACTAGCGGGAATCTACGAGCAGTACTTC.

The chain combines TRBV12-5 with TRBJ2-3; D is perhaps TRBD2 (6 bases). V was cut by 3 bases and J by 4 bases, with 8 bases left in between. The CDR3 spans 13 residues. The germline CDR1 and CDR2 sequences are LGHNT and FRNRAP. CDR3 sequence reads: CASGFSGPDTQYF. CDR3 DNA sequence: TGTGCTAGTGGTTTTAGCGGTCCAGATACGCAGTATTTT.

This chain joins TRBV10-1 and TRBJ2-7; a possible D gene is TRBD2 (6 bases). V gave up 3 bases and J gave up 3 bases, with 18 bases separating them. Germline V gene data show CDR1 as WNHNN and CDR2 as SYGVQD (reference sequence). This CDR3 region has 16 residues. The CDR3 coding sequence is TGCGCCAGCAGTGATATCCTCGGGGGACGGATCTACGAGCAGTACTTC. Translated: CASSDILGGRIYEQYF.

This chain uses TRBV9 with TRBJ1-4, with TRBD1 as a possible D gene (5 bases). Trimming left V 3 bases short and J 7 bases short, with 16 bases between. CDR3 size: 15 residues. The germline CDR1 and CDR2 sequences are SGDLS and YYNGEE. CDR3 protein: CASSADIRGGEKLFF. The CDR3 coding sequence is TGTGCCAGCAGCGCAGATATTAGGGGTGGTGAAAAACTGTTTTTT.

This chain connects TRBV19 to TRBJ1-1, with D tentatively TRBD1 (5 bases). V lost 5 bases to trimming and J lost 0 bases, with 13 bases between them. Germline V gives CDR1 LNHDA, CDR2 SQIVND (reference sequence). CDR3 length equals 15 residues. CDR3 protein: CASSSHGGVNTEAFF. The CDR3 region has the DNA TGTGCCAGTAGTTCCCACGGGGGGGTGAACACTGAAGCTTTCTTT. The complete variable domain, with remaining parts taken from reference TRBV19 and TRBJ1-1, reads DGGITQSPKYLFRKEGQNVTLSCEQNLNHDAMYWYRQDPGQGLRLIYYSQIVNDFQKGDIAEGYSVSREKKESFPLTVTSAQKNPTAFYLCASSSHGGVNTEAFFGQGTRLTVV.

The genes are TRBV29-1 and TRBJ2-7; tentative D call: TRBD2 (5 bases). Trimming took 4 bases from V and 0 from J, leaving 10 bases between them. The germline V gene encodes CDR1 SQVTM and CDR2 ANQGSEA. The CDR3 contains 13 residues. The CDR3 is CSVAERSSYEQYF. The CDR3 coding sequence is TGCAGCGTTGCCGAGCGGAGCTCCTACGAGCAGTACTTC.

By its share, this clone is medium-sized. The chain uses TRBV6-4 and TRBJ1-1; D gene uncertain. CDR3 length: 14 residues. The V end was cut by 5 bases, the J end by 1 base, with 11 bases between. Germline CDR1 and CDR2: MRHNA and SNTAGT. This CDR3 reads CASSFSGENTEAFF. The CDR3 DNA reads TGTGCCAGCAGTTTCTCCGGGGAGAACACTGAAGCTTTCTTT.

This clone was seen more than once but under ten times. The rearrangement joins TRBV2 to TRBJ2-2; D might be TRBD1 (5 bases). The CDR3 runs to 14 residues. V was trimmed by 2 bases and J by 5 bases, leaving 9 bases between them. The V gene's germline CDR1 is SNHLY and CDR2 FYNNEI. The chain's CDR3 is CASSEQGRTGELFF. As DNA, the CDR3 is TGTGCCAGCAGTGAACAGGGTAGGACCGGGGAGCTGTTTTTT.

The V gene is TRBV18, the J gene TRBJ1-2; TRBD1 matches 8 bases. With 3 bases clipped from V and 10 bases from J, the junction kept 4 bases outside the gene matches. Per germline, CDR1 KGHSH and CDR2 LQKENI. The CDR3 spans 12 residues. The CDR3 here is CASSPTTGDYTF. For the CDR3, the DNA is TGTGCCAGCTCACCCACGACAGGGGACTACACCTTC.